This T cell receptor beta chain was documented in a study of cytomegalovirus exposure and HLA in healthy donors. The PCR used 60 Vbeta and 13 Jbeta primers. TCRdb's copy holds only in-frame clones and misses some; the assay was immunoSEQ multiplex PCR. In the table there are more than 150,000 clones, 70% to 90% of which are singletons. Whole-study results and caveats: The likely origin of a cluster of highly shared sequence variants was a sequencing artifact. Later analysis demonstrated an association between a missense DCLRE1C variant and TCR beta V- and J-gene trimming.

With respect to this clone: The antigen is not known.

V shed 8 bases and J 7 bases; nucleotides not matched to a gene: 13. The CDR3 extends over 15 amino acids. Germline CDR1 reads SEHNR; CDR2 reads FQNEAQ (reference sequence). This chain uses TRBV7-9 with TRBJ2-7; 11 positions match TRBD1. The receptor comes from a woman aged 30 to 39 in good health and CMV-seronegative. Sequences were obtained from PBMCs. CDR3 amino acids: CASSNPGQGVEEQYF. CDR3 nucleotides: TGTGCCAGCTCGAACCCGGGACAGGGGGTTGAAGAGCAGTACTTC.